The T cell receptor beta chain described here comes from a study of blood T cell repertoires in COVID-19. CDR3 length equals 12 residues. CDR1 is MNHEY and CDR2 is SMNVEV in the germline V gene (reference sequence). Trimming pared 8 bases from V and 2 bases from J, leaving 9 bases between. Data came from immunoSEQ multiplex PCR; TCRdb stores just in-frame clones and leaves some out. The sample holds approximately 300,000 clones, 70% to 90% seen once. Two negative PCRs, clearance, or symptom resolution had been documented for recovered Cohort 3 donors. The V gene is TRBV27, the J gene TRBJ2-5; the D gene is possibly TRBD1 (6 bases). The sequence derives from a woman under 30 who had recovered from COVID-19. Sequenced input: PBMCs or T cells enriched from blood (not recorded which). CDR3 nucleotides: TGTGCCAGCGCTGACAGGCAAGAGACCCAGTACTTC. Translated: CASADRQETQYF.